The 21 T cell receptor beta chains in this list originate from one sample, sequenced in a study of T cells expressing NK-cell markers. TCRdb reprocessed the 5' RACE reads, with one entry per CDR3 protein and no DNA. Recorded here are about 550,000 distinct CDR3 sequences; the top ten clones represent around 3.3%. Sequences were obtained from blood T cells: a sorted CD56 or NKG2C T cell subset, CD4+ or CD8+ T cells, or bulk PBMC T cells (not recorded which). Every receptor here comes from a man aged 18 to 35 in good health.

The chain recombines TRBV27 with TRBJ2-2; TCRdb calls TRBD2, which cannot be checked without DNA. CDR1 and CDR2 from the germline V gene are MNHEY and SMNVEV (reference sequence). The CDR3 sequence is 17 residues long. The CDR3 sequence: CASSFSAEELGTGELFF.

V and J are TRBV6-6 and TRBJ2-3. Germline V gene lookup returns CDR1 MNHNY and CDR2 SVGAGI (reference sequence). There are 12 residues in the CDR3. The CDR3 reads CASRRGTDTQYF.

This sequence joins TRBV6-1 and TRBJ2-1. Germline values: CDR1 MNHNS, CDR2 SASEGT. The CDR3 is 14 residues long. The CDR3 here is CASSVWGLSNEQFF.

The chain recombines TRBV7-9 with TRBJ2-4. Germline V gene data show CDR1 as SEHNR and CDR2 as FQNEAQ (reference sequence). The CDR3 totals 15 residues. CDR3 loop: CASSFLDHGRSIQYF.

V gene TRBV29-1 combines with J gene TRBJ1-2; TCRdb's assignment of TRBD1 cannot be checked, as there is no DNA. This CDR3 is 12 amino acids long. The germline V gene has CDR1 SQVTM and CDR2 ANQGSEA. The CDR3 spells CSAETGGHGYTF.

The V gene is TRBV9, the J gene TRBJ1-1. Germline CDR1 reads SGDLS; CDR2 reads YYNGEE. The CDR3 totals 15 residues. CDR3 in amino acids: CASSAVDVRSTEAFF.

The chain carries TRBV29-1 and TRBJ2-2; the TCRdb call, TRBD1, lacks DNA for checking. The CDR3 covers 13 residues. The germline gives CDR1 SQVTM, CDR2 ANQGSEA. The CDR3 loop is CSGQAPGPGELFF.

The chain carries TRBV27 and TRBJ2-2; TCRdb indicates TRBD1, and absent DNA this call remains unverified. This CDR3 spans 13 amino acids. Germline loops: CDR1 MNHEY, CDR2 SMNVEV (reference sequence). CDR3 sequence: CASRGVNTGELFF.

V gene TRBV24-1 combines with J gene TRBJ2-1; no DNA is available, so the TRBD2 call from TCRdb remains unchecked. This CDR3 has 14 amino acids. Germline CDR1 KGHDR, CDR2 SFDVKD. CDR3 region: CATSVAGGIAEQFF.

The chain links TRBV20-1 to TRBJ2-1. Germline CDR1 and CDR2: DFQATT and SNEGSKA (reference sequence). This CDR3 has 14 residues. The CDR3 sequence is CSAPEGSSYNEQFF.

This CDR3 reads CASSSRDGRNTIYF. This chain uses TRBV19 with TRBJ1-3; the TCRdb call, TRBD1, lacks DNA for checking. Germline values: CDR1 LNHDA, CDR2 SQIVND (reference sequence). The CDR3 runs to 14 residues.

The rearrangement joins TRBV6-5 to TRBJ1-2. Germline CDR1 is MNHEY and CDR2 is SVGAGI. The CDR3 runs to 13 residues. The chain's CDR3 is CASSYSLRLGYTF.

This sequence joins TRBV7-2 and TRBJ2-7. Germline CDR1 is SGHTA and CDR2 is FQGNSA. The CDR3 is made up of 13 amino acids. CDR3 residues: CASSSVPTGEQYF.

V gene TRBV7-2 combines with J gene TRBJ1-1; TCRdb returns TRBD1, unconfirmable since there is no DNA. This CDR3 region has 18 residues. Germline values: CDR1 SGHTA, CDR2 FQGNSA. CDR3 protein: CASSPFGGWGRLNTEAFF. Drawing the rest from reference TRBV7-2 and TRBJ1-1, the complete variable domain is GAGVSQSPSNKVTEKGKDVELRCDPISGHTALYWYRQSLGQGLEFLIYFQGNSAPDKSGLPSDRFSAERTGGSVSTLTIQRTQQEDSAVYLCASSPFGGWGRLNTEAFFGQGTRLTVV.

The chain combines TRBV15 with TRBJ1-6; absent DNA, TCRdb's TRBD1 call cannot be checked. CDR1 is LNHNV and CDR2 is YYDKDF in the germline V gene (reference sequence). The CDR3 is 14 amino acids. This CDR3 reads CATSISTGFSPLHF.

CDR3 protein: CASSGRRQDLSGRETQYF. The chain carries TRBV6-1 and TRBJ2-5; TCRdb selects TRBD2, and the lack of DNA leaves this call unchecked. CDR3 length: 18 amino acids. Looked up from germline, CDR1 is MNHNS and CDR2 is SASEGT.

The CDR3 region is CSVQEQGALSNQPQHF. J is TRBJ1-5 and V is TRBV29-1; no DNA is available, so the TRBD1 call from TCRdb remains unchecked. Germline CDR1 and CDR2: SQVTM and ANQGSEA. The CDR3 length is 16 residues.

The chain uses TRBV4-2 and TRBJ2-2. Germline V gives CDR1 LGHNA, CDR2 YNFKEQ. The CDR3 is 14 residues long. The CDR3 here is CASSLEKNTGELFF.

The chain carries TRBV21-1 and TRBJ2-3; checking the TCRdb D call of TRBD1 is not possible without DNA. TRBV21-1 is a pseudogene locus. The CDR3 is 18 amino acids. The CDR3 reads CASTKNLERDIDTDTQYF.

The chain recombines TRBV11-2 with TRBJ2-1; the TCRdb call, TRBD1, lacks DNA for checking. Germline V gene sequence: CDR1 SGHAT, CDR2 FQNNGV. CDR3 length equals 16 residues. The CDR3 sequence: CAGSLVAGTTKWEQFF.

The chain uses TRBV5-1 and TRBJ2-3. The germline V gene encodes CDR1 SGHRS and CDR2 YFSETQ. This CDR3 spans 15 amino acids. The CDR3 loop reads CASSLAGVNTDTQYF.